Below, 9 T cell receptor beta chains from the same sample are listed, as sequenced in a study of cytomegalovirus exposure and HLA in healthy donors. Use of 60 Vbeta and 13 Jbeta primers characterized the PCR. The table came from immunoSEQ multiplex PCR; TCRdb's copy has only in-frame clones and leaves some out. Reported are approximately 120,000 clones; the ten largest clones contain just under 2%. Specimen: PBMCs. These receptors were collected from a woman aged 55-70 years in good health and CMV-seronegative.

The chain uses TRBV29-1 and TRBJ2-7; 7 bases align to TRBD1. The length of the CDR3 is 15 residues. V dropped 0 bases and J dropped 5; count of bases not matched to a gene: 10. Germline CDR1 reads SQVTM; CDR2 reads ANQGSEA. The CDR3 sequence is CSVEERQGGFDEQYF. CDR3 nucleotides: TGCAGCGTTGAAGAGCGACAGGGTGGTTTCGACGAGCAGTACTTC.

The CDR3: CASRVLAGDQQFF. The CDR3, as DNA: TGTGCCAGCAGAGTACTAGCGGGAGATCAGCAGTTCTTC. The chain links TRBV28 to TRBJ2-1; 11 nucleotides match TRBD2. Germline V CDR1 and CDR2: MDHEN, SYDVKM. CDR3 length: 13 residues. Trimming at V came to 6 bases and at J to 11 bases, leaving 6 bases not matched to a gene.

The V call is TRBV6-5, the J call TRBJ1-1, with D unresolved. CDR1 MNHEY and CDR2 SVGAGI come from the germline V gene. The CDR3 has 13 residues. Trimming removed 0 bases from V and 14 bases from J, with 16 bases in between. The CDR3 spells CASSYSDTRFQFF. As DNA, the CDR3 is TGTGCCAGCAGTTACTCCGACACGAGATTTCAGTTCTTT.

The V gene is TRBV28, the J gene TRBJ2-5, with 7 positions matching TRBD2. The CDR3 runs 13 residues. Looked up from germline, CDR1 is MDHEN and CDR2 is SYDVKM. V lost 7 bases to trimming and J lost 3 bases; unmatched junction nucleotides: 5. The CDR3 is CASKAGPKETQYF. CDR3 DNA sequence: TGTGCCAGCAAAGCGGGACCTAAAGAGACCCAGTACTTC. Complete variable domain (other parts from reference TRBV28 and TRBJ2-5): DVKVTQSSRYLVKRTGEKVFLECVQDMDHENMFWYRQDPGLGLRLIYFSYDVKMKEKGDIPEGYSVSREKKERFSLILESASTNQTSMYLCASKAGPKETQYFGPGTRLLVL.

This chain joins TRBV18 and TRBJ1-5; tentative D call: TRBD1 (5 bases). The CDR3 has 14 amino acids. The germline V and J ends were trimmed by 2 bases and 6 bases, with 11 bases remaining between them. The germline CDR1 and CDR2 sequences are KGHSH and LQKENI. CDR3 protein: CASSPGAGSQPQHF. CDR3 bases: TGTGCCAGCTCACCAGGGGCCGGGAGTCAGCCCCAGCATTTT.

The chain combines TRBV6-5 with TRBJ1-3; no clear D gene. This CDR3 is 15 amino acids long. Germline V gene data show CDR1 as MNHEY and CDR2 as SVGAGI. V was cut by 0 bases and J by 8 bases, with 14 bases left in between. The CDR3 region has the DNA TGTGCCAGCAGTTACTCGGGTGCGGGCAGATACACCATATATTTT. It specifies CASSYSGAGRYTIYF.

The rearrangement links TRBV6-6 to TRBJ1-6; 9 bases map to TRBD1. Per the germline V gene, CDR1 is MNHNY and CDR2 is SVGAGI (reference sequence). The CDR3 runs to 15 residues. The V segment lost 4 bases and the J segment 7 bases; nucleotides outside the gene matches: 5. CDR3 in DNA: TGTGCCAGCAGTTCCGGGACAGGGTACAATTCACCCCTCCACTTT. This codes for CASSSGTGYNSPLHF.

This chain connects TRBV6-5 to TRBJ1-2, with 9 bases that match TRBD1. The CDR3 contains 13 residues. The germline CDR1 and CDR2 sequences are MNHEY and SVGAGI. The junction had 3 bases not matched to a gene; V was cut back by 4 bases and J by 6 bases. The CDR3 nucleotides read TGTGCCAGCAGTTCGGACAGGGGTAATGGCTACACCTTC. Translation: CASSSDRGNGYTF.

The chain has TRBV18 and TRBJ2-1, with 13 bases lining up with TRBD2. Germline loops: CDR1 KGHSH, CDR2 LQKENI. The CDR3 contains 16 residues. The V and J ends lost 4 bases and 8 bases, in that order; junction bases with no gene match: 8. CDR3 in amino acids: CASSLSGTSGTDEQFF. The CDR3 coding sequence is TGTGCCAGCTCACTATCCGGGACTAGCGGGACGGATGAGCAGTTCTTC.